These T cell receptor beta chains were read from a single sample in a study of low-dose radiotherapy and immunotherapy resistance in tumors. Each CDR3 protein gets one entry after TCRdb re-called the reads with MiXCR. The sample has about 30,000 distinct CDR3 sequences; approximately 54% are singletons. The input for sequencing was PBMCs, taken after low-dose radiotherapy plus immunotherapy. These receptors all stem from a male donor with gallbladder cancer. Each CDR3 is given with its conserved first and last residue. A D gene is named only where the DNA matches it firmly. A row's size may be missing; if present it is once, few, many or a size class.

TRBV6-5	TRBJ2-5	TRBD2	NA	CASAPPSGQETQYF	TGTGCCTCCGCCCCCCCTAGCGGTCAAGAGACCCAGTACTTC
TRBV6-1	TRBJ2-6	TRBD1	medium-sized	CATPRPRQGAGGANVLTF	TGTGCCACCCCTCGGCCCCGACAGGGGGCCGGAGGGGCCAACGTCCTGACTTTC
TRBV4-2	TRBJ2-1	NA	NA	CSSSQEGGSPDEQFF	TGTTCCAGCAGCCAAGAAGGCGGTAGCCCCGATGAGCAGTTCTTC
TRBV20-1	TRBJ1-1	NA	few	CSARTGARAEAFF	TGCAGTGCTAGAACTGGGGCGCGGGCTGAAGCTTTCTTT
TRBV15	TRBJ2-2	NA	NA	CATSRSSLIGGGRDGELFF	TGTGCCACCAGCAGATCTTCGTTAATCGGGGGTGGGCGTGACGGGGAGCTGTTTTTT
TRBV19	TRBJ2-3	TRBD2	NA	CASQSASTSGRGMDTQYF	TGTGCCAGTCAATCCGCGTCGACTAGCGGGAGGGGGATGGATACGCAGTATTTT
TRBV19	TRBJ1-5	NA	NA	CASTESNQPQHF	TGTGCCAGTACCGAGAGCAATCAGCCCCAGCATTTT
TRBV25-1	TRBJ2-5	NA	many	CASSDGTLVYGETQYF	TGTGCCAGCAGTGACGGGACTCTGGTGTATGGGGAGACCCAGTACTTC
TRBV10-2	TRBJ2-3	TRBD2	many	CASSDLTSGGPSTDTQYF	TGCGCCAGCAGTGATTTGACTAGCGGGGGACCGAGCACAGATACGCAGTATTTT
TRBV2	TRBJ1-5	NA	NA	CASNPWGGGNQPQHF	TGTGCCAGCAACCCCTGGGGGGGAGGCAATCAGCCCCAGCATTTT
TRBV28	TRBJ2-7	NA	NA	CASRRLRDGSSYEQYF	TGTGCCAGCAGGCGCCTCCGGGACGGAAGCTCCTACGAGCAGTACTTC
TRBV7-9	TRBJ1-5	NA	many	CASSLDRASNQPQHF	TGTGCCAGCAGCTTAGACAGGGCTAGCAATCAGCCCCAGCATTTT
TRBV13	TRBJ1-1	NA	NA	CASSWTARTEAFF	TGTGCCAGCAGCTGGACAGCGAGGACTGAAGCTTTCTTT
TRBV24-1	TRBJ2-7	NA	once	CATSDFTGGIYEQYF	TGTGCCACCAGTGATTTCACCGGTGGAATCTACGAGCAGTACTTC
TRBV12-3/TRBV12-4	TRBJ1-2	TRBD1	few	CASRGQGSYGYTF	TGTGCCAGCAGGGGACAGGGGAGCTATGGCTACACCTTC
TRBV14	TRBJ1-3	NA	many	CASSQDEAGNTIYF	TGTGCCAGCAGCCAAGATGAGGCTGGAAACACCATATATTTT
TRBV28	TRBJ2-1	TRBD2	NA	CASDPPAGWFIAGPAQFF	TGTGCCAGTGACCCGCCTGCGGGGTGGTTCATAGCGGGACCAGCTCAGTTCTTC
TRBV20-1	TRBJ2-1	TRBD2	NA	CSARGSGGVYEQFF	TGCAGTGCTAGAGGTAGCGGGGGGGTATATGAGCAGTTCTTC
TRBV6-6	TRBJ1-5	NA	once	CASRTYQPQHF	TGTGCCAGCCGGACCTATCAGCCCCAGCATTTT
TRBV9	TRBJ2-1	TRBD2	medium-sized	CASSRGRAEEEQFF	TGTGCCAGCTCTCGCGGGAGGGCCGAGGAGGAGCAGTTCTTC
TRBV4-1	TRBJ2-1	TRBD2	few	CASSQIAGGDEQFF	TGCGCCAGCAGCCAGATAGCGGGGGGTGATGAGCAGTTCTTC
TRBV29-1	TRBJ1-4	NA	NA	CSAAEESLGKLFF	TGCAGCGCGGCTGAGGAGTCCTTAGGAAAACTGTTTTTT
TRBV19	TRBJ1-4	NA	few	CASSISGRGKVFF	TGTGCCAGTAGTATCTCCGGCCGGGGGAAGGTGTTTTTT
TRBV15	TRBJ2-1	NA	medium-sized	CATSREGPYNEQFF	TGTGCCACCAGCAGAGAGGGCCCTTACAATGAGCAGTTCTTC
TRBV4-3	TRBJ2-6	NA	NA	CASSPSDSYSGANVLTF	TGCGCCAGCAGCCCCTCGGACAGTTACTCTGGGGCCAACGTCCTGACTTTC
TRBV5-4	TRBJ1-2	NA	many	CASSIQGNYGYTF	TGTGCCAGCAGCATACAGGGAAACTATGGCTACACCTTC
TRBV27	TRBJ2-2	NA	NA	CASSLRPSESGELFF	TGTGCCAGCAGTTTAAGGCCTAGCGAGTCCGGGGAGCTGTTTTTT
TRBV6-2/TRBV6-3	TRBJ2-3	NA	once	CASSEIGYRADTQYF	TGTGCCAGCAGTGAAATTGGATATCGCGCAGATACGCAGTATTTT
TRBV5-8	TRBJ2-6	NA	many	CASSLGGPGHWMSGANVLTF	TGTGCCAGCAGCTTGGGGGGGCCTGGACACTGGATGTCTGGGGCCAACGTCCTGACTTTC
TRBV5-1	TRBJ2-6	NA	NA	CASSLVVFIDLYAGANVLTF	TGCGCCAGCAGCTTGGTGGTTTTTATAGACCTTTATGCTGGGGCCAACGTCCTGACTTTC
TRBV5-1	TRBJ2-1	NA	medium-sized	CASSPGAYGESSYNEQFF	TGCGCCAGCAGCCCGGGGGCGTATGGGGAGAGCTCCTACAATGAGCAGTTCTTC
TRBV19	TRBJ2-4	TRBD1	many	CASRRTGYNNIQYF	TGTGCCAGTAGAAGGACAGGGTATAATAACATTCAGTACTTC
TRBV4-1	TRBJ2-5	NA	NA	CASSRGGVETQYF	TGCGCCAGCAGCCGGGGGGGCGTAGAGACCCAGTACTTC
TRBV28	TRBJ1-2	NA	medium-sized	CASSYPPGAHGYTF	TGTGCCAGCAGTTACCCCCCGGGGGCGCATGGCTACACCTTC
TRBV7-8	TRBJ1-1	NA	once	CASSFSAEAFF	TGTGCCAGCAGCTTCTCTGCTGAAGCTTTCTTT
TRBV25-1	TRBJ2-7	NA	NA	CASSELYKPYEQYF	TGTGCCAGCAGTGAATTATACAAACCCTACGAGCAGTACTTC